This is a list of T cell receptor beta chains from one sample in a study of OX40 agonist ivuxolimab in advanced cancers. The protocol was immunoSEQ multiplex PCR, while the TCRdb copy is restricted to in-frame clones and leaves out a portion. Here the sample spans 45,000 to 65,000 clones, 75% to 85% being singletons. The sample in question was CD4+ or CD8+ T cells sorted from blood, obtained in a trial of the OX40 agonist ivuxolimab. These receptors all stem from an adult with an advanced solid tumor such as melanoma, head and neck, liver or kidney cancer. The CDR3 runs from the conserved cysteine through the conserved F or W. Each record gives: clone size, V gene, D gene, J gene, CDR3 DNA, CDR3 protein. A D gene is named only where the DNA matches it firmly. The size field is filled for only some rows; it gives once, few, many or a size class.

NA,TRBV19,NA,TRBJ1-3,TGTGCCAGTAGCCCCGGGACATCTGGAAACACCATATATTTT,CASSPGTSGNTIYF
NA,TRBV30,NA,TRBJ1-2,TGTGCCTGGAGCAGACAGGCAGCTAACTATGGCTACACCTTC,CAWSRQAANYGYTF
once,TRBV6-1,TRBD1,TRBJ2-7,TGTGCCAGCAGTACAAGGACAGGTTTAAGCTACGAGCAGTACTTC,CASSTRTGLSYEQYF
few,TRBV29-1,NA,TRBJ2-3,TGCAGCGTGGTTCCCCCCACAGATACGCAGTATTTT,CSVVPPTDTQYF
once,TRBV5-6,NA,TRBJ2-3,TGTGCCAGCAGTCTGGCAGGACTCGGAGAGACAGATACGCAGTATTTT,CASSLAGLGETDTQYF
NA,TRBV7-3,NA,TRBJ2-1,TGTGCCAGCAGCATCGTAGCGAGCTCCTACAATGAGCAGTTCTTC,CASSIVASSYNEQFF
NA,TRBV7-8,NA,TRBJ1-2,TGTGCCAGCAGCTTAAGATTTGGAGGGGACTATGGCTACACCTTC,CASSLRFGGDYGYTF
NA,TRBV14,TRBD1,TRBJ1-1,TGTGCCAGCAGCCAGGAACAGGGGTACGCTGAAGCTTTCTTT,CASSQEQGYAEAFF
NA,TRBV5-8,NA,TRBJ1-2,TGTGCCAGCAGCTTTGGCACCGACTTCTATGGCTACACCTTC,CASSFGTDFYGYTF
NA,TRBV4-1,NA,TRBJ1-1,TGCGCCAGCAGCCAAGATTTCGGTAGGGTTACTGAAGCTTTCTTT,CASSQDFGRVTEAFF
NA,TRBV6-5,NA,TRBJ2-7,TGTGCCAGCAGATCAACAGGGCAACCTCCCTACGAGCAGTACTTC,CASRSTGQPPYEQYF
NA,TRBV5-6,NA,TRBJ2-2,TGTGCCAGCAGCGGGGCGGGGCGGGCCACCGGGGAGCTGTTTTTT,CASSGAGRATGELFF
NA,TRBV7-2,TRBD2,TRBJ2-7,TGTGCCAGCAGCCGACTAGCGGGGGGGCATCTCGAGCAGTACTTC,CASSRLAGGHLEQYF
NA,TRBV5-1,TRBD1,TRBJ2-7,TGCGCCAGCAGCTTGTTACAGGGGTCCGTGCAGTACTTC,CASSLLQGSVQYF